This is a list of T cell receptor beta chains from one sample in a study of PD-1 blockade in classical Hodgkin lymphoma. The table came from immunoSEQ multiplex PCR; TCRdb's copy has only in-frame clones and leaves some out. Of over 5,500 clones listed, approximately 72% were seen once; the top ten hold 3.5% to 4.5%. The sequencing here drew on CD4+ T cells from blood, taken at baseline. The receptors come from a human donor with classical Hodgkin lymphoma. CDR3s include the opening cysteine and the closing phenylalanine or tryptophan. A D gene is named only where the DNA matches it firmly. Not every row has a clone size; where given, it reads once, few, many or a size class.

v_gene,j_gene,d_gene,abundance,CDR3aa,CDR3nt
TRBV6-5,TRBJ1-1,NA,NA,CASSYSFKNTEAFF,TGTGCCAGCAGTTACTCTTTTAAGAACACTGAAGCTTTCTTT
TRBV15,TRBJ2-1,TRBD2,few,CATSIGGGLAGGNEQFF,TGTGCCACCAGCATTGGAGGCGGACTAGCGGGGGGCAATGAGCAGTTCTTC
TRBV19,TRBJ1-2,NA,NA,CASSGGAANYGYTF,TGTGCCAGTAGTGGGGGAGCAGCTAACTATGGCTACACCTTC
TRBV5-1,TRBJ1-1,NA,NA,CASRVWRGLNTEAFF,TGCGCCAGCAGGGTCTGGAGGGGTTTGAACACTGAAGCTTTCTTT
TRBV5-6,TRBJ2-5,NA,NA,CASSLAGAQETQYF,TGTGCCAGCAGCTTGGCGGGGGCGCAAGAGACCCAGTACTTC
TRBV28,TRBJ2-7,NA,NA,CASTRGAWGVKDYEQYF,TGTGCCAGCACAAGGGGGGCTTGGGGGGTTAAAGATTACGAGCAGTACTTC
TRBV4-3,TRBJ2-1,TRBD1,NA,CASSQDRGRNEQFF,TGCGCCAGCAGCCAAGACAGGGGGCGCAATGAGCAGTTCTTC
TRBV18,TRBJ2-1,TRBD2,NA,CASSPLAGENEQFF,TGTGCCAGCTCACCGCTAGCGGGGGAAAATGAGCAGTTCTTC
TRBV10-2,TRBJ1-2,TRBD1,NA,CASSRDSYGYTF,TGCGCCAGCAGCCGGGACAGCTATGGCTACACCTTC
TRBV10-3,TRBJ1-2,TRBD1,NA,CAIGDRGQGGGYTF,TGTGCCATCGGTGACAGGGGGCAAGGAGGTGGCTACACCTTC
TRBV6-1,TRBJ1-2,TRBD1,once,CASSLDREGHYGYTF,TGTGCCAGCAGCCTTGACAGGGAAGGGCACTATGGCTACACCTTC
TRBV5-4,TRBJ2-7,TRBD2,NA,CASSLFAGGTYEQYF,TGTGCCAGCAGCTTGTTCGCGGGGGGAACCTACGAGCAGTACTTC
TRBV27,TRBJ1-1,NA,NA,CASRPTGNTEAFF,TGTGCCAGCAGACCGACAGGGAACACTGAAGCTTTCTTT
TRBV28,TRBJ2-2,NA,NA,CASSLRGANTGELFF,TGTGCCAGCAGTCTGAGGGGGGCCAACACCGGGGAGCTGTTTTTT
TRBV7-6,TRBJ2-6,TRBD1,few,CASSQGQGSGANVLTF,TGTGCCAGCAGCCAGGGACAGGGCTCTGGGGCCAACGTCCTGACTTTC
TRBV28,TRBJ2-3,NA,NA,CASSLPGTLTDTQYF,TGTGCCAGCAGTCTTCCAGGGACCCTCACAGATACGCAGTATTTT
TRBV6-6,TRBJ1-1,TRBD1,NA,CASYQGAGEAFF,TGTGCCAGCTACCAGGGGGCAGGTGAAGCTTTCTTT
TRBV21-1,TRBJ2-2,NA,NA,CASSKAARTGELFF,TGTGCCAGCAGCAAAGCCGCACGCACCGGGGAGCTGTTTTTT
TRBV10-3,TRBJ2-5,TRBD2,NA,CAISGPQRGDLQETQYF,TGTGCCATCAGTGGACCCCAGCGGGGGGATTTACAAGAGACCCAGTACTTC
TRBV7-2,TRBJ1-5,NA,NA,CASSAGDPSNQPQHF,TGTGCCAGCAGCGCCGGCGATCCTAGCAATCAGCCCCAGCATTTT